This passage covers 27 T cell receptor beta chains from one sample sequenced in a study of graft-versus-host responses after intestinal transplantation (dated by TCRdb to 2020 to 2023). The library was obtained by the immunoSEQ multiplex PCR assay. Held by TCRdb, this immuneACCESS table contains in-frame sequences only and omits some clones. Under half of the omission traces to an unresolved V gene where checked; the cause of the rest is unknown. This sample gives 15,000 to 18,000 clones in total; 70% to 85% of them show up just once. Of the sample, 3% to 4.5% is held by the ten largest clones. To isolate intraepithelial and lamina propria lymphocytes from graft specimens, dithiothreitol, EDTA incubations and collagenase D digestion were used. The starting material was ileum tissue, obtained 14 days after transplant. These receptors all come from a human patient who received an intestinal transplant, so some T cells may come from the graft donor.

The genes are TRBV9 and TRBJ1-1, with 8 bases lining up with TRBD1. With 3 bases clipped from V and 8 bases from J, the junction kept 9 bases outside the gene matches. Germline-derived CDR1 and CDR2 are SGDLS and YYNGEE. This CDR3 spans 14 amino acids. Here the CDR3 DNA reads TGTGCCAGCAGCGCCCAGGGGGCGTACGCGGAAGCTTTCTTT. Translated, it gives CASSAQGAYAEAFF.

V and J are TRBV28 and TRBJ2-1; 8 nucleotides agree with TRBD2. Per germline, CDR1 MDHEN and CDR2 SYDVKM. The CDR3 is 14 amino acids. Trimming cost V 10 bases and J 0 bases; bases outside gene matches: 5. CDR3 sequence (DNA): TGTGCCATCGAGAGCGGGAGCTCCTACAATGAGCAGTTCTTC. Translated: CAIESGSSYNEQFF.

V is TRBV7-8 and J is TRBJ2-3; D is unclear. Looked up from germline, CDR1 is SGHVS and CDR2 is FQNEAQ. Trimming removed 4 bases from V and 3 bases from J, with 8 bases in between. This CDR3 spans 13 amino acids. CDR3 sequence (DNA): TGTGCCAGCAGCTCGGACCTTACAGATACGCAGTATTTT. This sequence encodes CASSSDLTDTQYF. Looking up the rest from reference TRBV7-8 and TRBJ2-3 gives the full variable domain: GAGVSQSPRYKVAKRGQDVALRCDPISGHVSLFWYQQALGQGPEFLTYFQNEAQLDKSGLPSDRFFAERPEGSVSTLKIQRTQQEDSAVYLCASSSDLTDTQYFGPGTRLTVL.

The chain employs TRBV2 and TRBJ1-5; D unclear. The CDR3 loop spans 14 amino acids. CDR1 SNHLY and CDR2 FYNNEI come from the germline V gene. Between the trimmed V and J ends, which lost 4 bases and 1 base, there was a span of 8 bases. CDR3 loop: CASSVTASNQPQHF. DNA for the CDR3: TGTGCCAGCAGTGTCACAGCCAGCAATCAGCCCCAGCATTTT.

The V and J genes are TRBV30 and TRBJ1-2, with 8 bases lining up with TRBD1. Germline assignment: CDR1 GTSNPN and CDR2 SVGIG (reference sequence). With 2 bases clipped from V and 3 bases from J, the junction kept 8 bases outside the gene matches. The CDR3 totals 15 residues. The chain's CDR3 is CAWSSSGGVYYGYTF. The CDR3 DNA sequence: TGTGCCTGGAGTTCCTCAGGGGGCGTGTACTATGGCTACACCTTC.

The chain is built from TRBV7-6 and TRBJ1-1; 7 positions match TRBD1. The germline CDR1 and CDR2 sequences are SGHVS and FNYEAQ. Trimming took 4 bases from V and 5 from J; bases not matched to a gene: 10. The CDR3 contains 15 residues. The CDR3 loop is CASSSDLQGTTEAFF. Here the CDR3 DNA reads TGTGCCAGCAGCTCCGACTTACAGGGGACGACTGAAGCTTTCTTT.

This clone was counted a few times. The chain links TRBV30 to TRBJ1-5; D is perhaps TRBD1 (5 bases). This CDR3 contains 14 residues. Trimming left V 3 bases short and J 4 bases short, with 13 bases between. CDR1 is GTSNPN, CDR2 SVGIG, per germline (reference sequence). The CDR3 nucleotides are TGTGCCTGGAGCTTAGGGACCGGAAATCAGCCCCAGCATTTT. Its translation is CAWSLGTGNQPQHF.

The rearrangement uses TRBV10-3 and TRBJ2-7; 7 bases fit TRBD1. There are 14 residues in the CDR3. Trimming at V came to 10 bases and at J to 2 bases, leaving 11 bases not matched to a gene. Per germline, CDR1 ENHRY and CDR2 SYGVKD. The CDR3 coding sequence is TGTGCCACCTCTGGACAGGATGGTGCCTACGAGCAGTACTTC. This sequence encodes CATSGQDGAYEQYF.

The chain links TRBV28 to TRBJ2-3, with 8 positions matching TRBD1. The V and J ends lost 4 bases and 2 bases, in that order; junction bases with no gene match: 5. The CDR3 loop spans 15 amino acids. CDR1 MDHEN and CDR2 SYDVKM come from the germline V gene. The CDR3 DNA sequence: TGTGCCAGCAGTTCTGGGCAGGGGGCCACAGATACGCAGTATTTT. This gives the protein CASSSGQGATDTQYF.

This chain connects TRBV5-1 to TRBJ2-7; 9 nucleotides match TRBD1. V shed 2 bases and J 6 bases; nucleotides not matched to a gene: 3. The CDR3 sequence is 13 residues long. The germline CDR1 and CDR2 sequences are SGHRS and YFSETQ. DNA of the CDR3: TGCGCCAGCAGCTTTGGGACAGGGTTCGAGCAGTACTTC. It translates to CASSFGTGFEQYF.

About this clone: Germline and junction disagree at one end, which may indicate a read error. The chain has TRBV14 and TRBJ2-7, with 7 nucleotides matching TRBD1. The CDR3 sequence is 15 residues long. The germline V gene encodes CDR1 SGHDN and CDR2 FVKESK. The CDR3: CASRQDGTANYEQYF. In DNA form, the CDR3 reads TGTGCCAGCAGACAAGACGGGACAGCCAATTACGAGCAGTACTTC.

This chain joins TRBV5-6 and TRBJ2-4, with D perhaps matching TRBD2 (6 bases). CDR3 size: 14 residues. Germline CDR1 and CDR2: SGHDT and YYEEEE. Trimming removed 1 base from V and 5 bases from J, with 10 bases in between. The chain's CDR3 is CASSLWSGENIQYF. The CDR3 DNA reads TGTGCCAGCAGCTTGTGGTCGGGGGAAAACATTCAGTACTTC.

There are a few counts of this clone. The V call is TRBV12-2, the J call TRBJ2-5; TRBD1 reflects the table's D call only, with no check against the DNA. TRBV12-2 is annotated as a pseudogene. CDR3 length equals 13 residues. CDR3 sequence: CASRPGERETQYF. Written as DNA, the CDR3 is TGTGCAAGTCGCCCAGGGGAGAGGGAGACCCAGTACTTC.

J is TRBJ1-2 and V is TRBV6-1; TRBD1 is a possible D gene (6 bases). Trimming stripped 8 bases from V and 2 bases from J, with 12 bases between. CDR1 is MNHNS and CDR2 is SASEGT in the germline V gene. This CDR3 has 13 residues. The chain's CDR3 is CASAAGGNYGYTF. The CDR3 nucleotides read TGTGCCAGCGCGGCCGGGGGCAACTATGGCTACACCTTC.

The rearrangement uses TRBV7-9 and TRBJ2-7, with 7 bases that match TRBD2. The CDR3 extends over 12 amino acids. Germline V gene lookup returns CDR1 SEHNR and CDR2 FQNEAQ (reference sequence). V shed 5 bases and J 5 bases; nucleotides not matched to a gene: 3. In DNA form, the CDR3 reads TGTGCCAGCAGCACGGGACTAAACGAGCAGTACTTC. It is translated as CASSTGLNEQYF.

This clone was seen more than once but under ten times. The V call is TRBV2, the J call TRBJ1-4; D remains ambiguous. Trimming took 6 bases from V and 8 from J, leaving 7 bases between them. The CDR3 has 11 residues. The germline V gene has CDR1 SNHLY and CDR2 FYNNEI. CDR3 region: CASRETEKLFF. CDR3 bases: TGTGCCAGCAGGGAAACAGAAAAACTGTTTTTT.

This chain connects TRBV11-2 to TRBJ2-3; D is undetermined. V gave up 2 bases and J gave up 0 bases, with 6 bases separating them. This CDR3 has 14 residues. The germline V gene encodes CDR1 SGHAT and CDR2 FQNNGV. CDR3: CASSLYDSTDTQYF. DNA for the CDR3: TGTGCCAGCAGCTTATATGACAGCACAGATACGCAGTATTTT. Using reference TRBV11-2 and TRBJ2-3 for the parts outside the CDR3, the full variable domain is EAGVAQSPRYKIIEKRQSVAFWCNPISGHATLYWYQQILGQGPKLLIQFQNNGVVDDSQLPKDRFSAERLKGVDSTLKIQPAKLEDSAVYLCASSLYDSTDTQYFGPGTRLTVL.

This chain uses TRBV2 with TRBJ1-1, with D possibly matching TRBD1 (5 bases). CDR1 is SNHLY, CDR2 FYNNEI, per germline. With 6 bases removed from V and 2 bases from J, the gap between germline ends came to 10 bases. The CDR3 consists of 13 residues. The CDR3 DNA sequence: TGTGCCAGCAGCTGGGGCCGTAACACTGAAGCTTTCTTT. It is translated as CASSWGRNTEAFF.

The chain links TRBV9 to TRBJ2-7, with 11 bases that match TRBD1. Losses at the gene ends were 4 bases for V and 2 bases for J; bases not matched to a gene: 8. The CDR3 has 16 amino acids. Germline CDR1 is SGDLS and CDR2 is YYNGEE. The CDR3 loop is CASSPRPGQGAYEQYF. CDR3 DNA sequence: TGTGCCAGCAGCCCAAGACCGGGACAGGGGGCCTACGAGCAGTACTTC.

V is TRBV6-6 and J is TRBJ2-7; 7 bases match TRBD2. V lost 7 bases, J lost 1 base, and 7 bases stayed unmatched. The germline gives CDR1 MNHNY, CDR2 SVGAGI (reference sequence). The CDR3 is 14 amino acids. CDR3 loop: CASKMEGGSYEQYF. As DNA, the CDR3 is TGTGCCAGCAAAATGGAGGGAGGGTCCTACGAGCAGTACTTC.

V is TRBV6-4 and J is TRBJ1-4, with D possibly being TRBD1 (5 bases). This CDR3 spans 14 amino acids. From germline, CDR1 is MRHNA and CDR2 SNTAGT. Trimming cost V 7 bases and J 8 bases, with 17 bases left between them. The CDR3 DNA sequence: TGTGCCAGCACCGGATCGGGGGTTGACGAAAAACTGTTTTTT. Its protein is CASTGSGVDEKLFF.

This clone has a handful of counts. The CDR3 sequence is CAWSPPSYGYTF. The CDR3 nucleotides are TGTGCCTGGAGCCCCCCCTCCTATGGCTACACCTTC. The chain joins TRBV30 to TRBJ1-2; D gene ambiguous. V was clipped by 3 bases and J by 4 bases, with 9 bases between them. In germline, CDR1 is GTSNPN, CDR2 SVGIG (reference sequence). The CDR3 runs to 12 residues.

The chain employs TRBV30 and TRBJ2-1, with a weak D call TRBD2 (6 bases). This CDR3 is 13 amino acids long. Trimming stripped 2 bases from V and 8 bases from J, with 13 bases between. Germline values: CDR1 GTSNPN, CDR2 SVGIG (reference sequence). The CDR3: CAWSWGRLDEQFF. The CDR3 DNA reads as TGTGCCTGGAGTTGGGGGAGGCTGGATGAGCAGTTCTTC.

V gene TRBV7-9 combines with J gene TRBJ2-1, with D perhaps matching TRBD1 (6 bases). CDR1 SEHNR and CDR2 FQNEAQ come from the germline V gene (reference sequence). There are 14 residues in the CDR3. V was cut by 5 bases and J by 8 bases, with 16 bases left in between. CDR3 amino acids: CASSPEDSSDEQFF. The DNA for the CDR3 is TGTGCCAGCAGCCCCGAGGACAGTAGCGATGAGCAGTTCTTC.

In the case of this clone: At one of its ends the junction is not consistent with the germline gene, which may arise from a read error. CDR3 nucleotides: TGTGCCAGCAGTTTCCCCTTGTATTTT. Its translation: CASSFPLYF. The chain is built from TRBV6-1 and TRBJ1-5; D unresolved. This CDR3 has 9 amino acids. Germline V lookup: CDR1 MNHNS, CDR2 SASEGT.

The V gene is TRBV29-1, the J gene TRBJ2-2; 8 bases line up with TRBD2. The CDR3 loop spans 16 amino acids. The germline V gene has CDR1 SQVTM and CDR2 ANQGSEA. Losses at the gene ends were 6 bases for V and 5 bases for J; bases not matched to a gene: 14. The CDR3 nucleotides read TGCAGCGTCGCCGGGGTGGCGGGAGGTGAGACCGGGGAGCTGTTTTTT. The encoded protein is CSVAGVAGGETGELFF.

This clone was seen a few times. The CDR3 here is CASSISQNTGELFF. CDR3 DNA: TGTGCCAGTTCGATCAGCCAGAACACCGGGGAGCTGTTTTTT. The chain combines TRBV19 with TRBJ2-2, with D unresolved. The ends were cut back, 8 bases at V and 1 base at J, with 11 bases in the middle. Germline V CDR1 and CDR2: LNHDA, SQIVND (reference sequence). This CDR3 is built from 14 residues.